The following is a T cell receptor (beta chain) sequence with its context. This entry belongs to a study of blood T cell repertoires in COVID-19. Study summary: PBMCs, B-cell-depleted T cells, or T cells were the source of the cDNA or gDNA that made up the material.

Those enrolled, adults aged 18 to 89 years, came from under 25 US areas. Donors in Cohort 3 counted as recovered after two negative PCRs, clearance, or symptom resolution. The CDR3 has 20 residues. The germline CDR1 and CDR2 sequences are MNHNS and SASEGT. J lost 0 bases, V lost 3 bases, and 11 bases had no gene match. Original data processing: Amplification of reference gene primers was used by the study to estimate nucleated cell counts. Assay: immunoSEQ multiplex PCR; the TCRdb copy retains only in-frame clones and omits some. D and trimming come from the DNA, and the V and J calls and clone size come from that table. This table holds about 130,000 clones, approximately 83% found once.

This receptor was taken from a man aged 50 or older who had recovered from COVID-19. The chain has TRBV6-1 and TRBJ2-2, with 12 nucleotides matching TRBD2. Sequenced input: PBMCs or T cells enriched from blood (not recorded which). The CDR3 region is CASSDRLAGARFANTGELFF. CDR3 nucleotide sequence: TGTGCCAGCAGTGACCGACTAGCGGGGGCCAGGTTCGCGAACACCGGGGAGCTGTTTTTT.